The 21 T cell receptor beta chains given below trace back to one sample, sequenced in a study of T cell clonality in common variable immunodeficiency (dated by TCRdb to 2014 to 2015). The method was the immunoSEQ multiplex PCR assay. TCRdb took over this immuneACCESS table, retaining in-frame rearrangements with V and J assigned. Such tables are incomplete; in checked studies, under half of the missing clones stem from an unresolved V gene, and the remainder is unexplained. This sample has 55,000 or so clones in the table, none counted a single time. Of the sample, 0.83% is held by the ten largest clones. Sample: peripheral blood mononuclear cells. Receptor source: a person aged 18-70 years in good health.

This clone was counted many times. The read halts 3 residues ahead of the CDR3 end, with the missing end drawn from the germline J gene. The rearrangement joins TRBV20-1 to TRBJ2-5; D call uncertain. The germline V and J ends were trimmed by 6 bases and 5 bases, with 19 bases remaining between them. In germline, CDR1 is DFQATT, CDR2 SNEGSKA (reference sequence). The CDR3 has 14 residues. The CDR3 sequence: CSAQSHVRPETQYF. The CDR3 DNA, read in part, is TGCAGTGCGCAATCACATGTGCGGCCGGAGACC.

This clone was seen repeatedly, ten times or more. The sequenced CDR3 bases are TGTGCCAGTAGCCCGGACAGGGGACTTTATGAGCCC. Encoded protein: CASSPDRGLYEP. The whole CDR3 is CASSPDRGLYEPQHF. The rearrangement joins TRBV19 to TRBJ1-5; 9 bases agree with TRBD1. The read terminates 3 residues ahead of where the CDR3 ends, so the germline J gene completes it. The germline gives CDR1 LNHDA, CDR2 SQIVND (reference sequence). The CDR3 contains 15 residues. The trim removed 6 bases at V and 8 bases at J, leaving 11 bases unmatched. The full variable domain, completed using reference TRBV19 and TRBJ1-5, is DGGITQSPKYLFRKEGQNVTLSCEQNLNHDAMYWYRQDPGQGLRLIYYSQIVNDFQKGDIAEGYSVSREKKESFPLTVTSAQKNPTAFYLCASSPDRGLYEPQHFGDGTRLSIL.

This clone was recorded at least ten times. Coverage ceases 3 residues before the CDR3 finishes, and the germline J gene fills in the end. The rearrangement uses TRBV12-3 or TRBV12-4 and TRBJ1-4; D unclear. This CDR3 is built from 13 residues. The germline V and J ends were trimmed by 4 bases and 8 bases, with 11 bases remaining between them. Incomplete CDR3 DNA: TGTGCCAGCAGTTATCCGGGGAGGGAAAAA. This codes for CASSYPGREK. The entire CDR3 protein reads CASSYPGREKLFF.

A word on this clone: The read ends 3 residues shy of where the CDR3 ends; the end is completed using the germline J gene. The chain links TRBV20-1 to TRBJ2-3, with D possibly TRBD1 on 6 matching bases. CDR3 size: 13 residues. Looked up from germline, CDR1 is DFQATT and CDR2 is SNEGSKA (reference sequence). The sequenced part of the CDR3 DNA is TGCAGTGCCCCCAGGGGCTCCCAAGAGACG. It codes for CSAPRGSQET. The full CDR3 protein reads CSAPRGSQETQYF.

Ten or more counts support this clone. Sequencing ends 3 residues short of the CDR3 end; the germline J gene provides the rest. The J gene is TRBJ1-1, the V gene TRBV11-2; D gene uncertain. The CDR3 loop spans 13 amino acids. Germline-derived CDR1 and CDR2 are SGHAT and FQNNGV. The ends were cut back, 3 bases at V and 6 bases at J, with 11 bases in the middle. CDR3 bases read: TGTGCCAGCAGCTTTAATACGGACTCTGAA. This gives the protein CASSFNTDSE. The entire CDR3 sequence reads CASSFNTDSEAFF.

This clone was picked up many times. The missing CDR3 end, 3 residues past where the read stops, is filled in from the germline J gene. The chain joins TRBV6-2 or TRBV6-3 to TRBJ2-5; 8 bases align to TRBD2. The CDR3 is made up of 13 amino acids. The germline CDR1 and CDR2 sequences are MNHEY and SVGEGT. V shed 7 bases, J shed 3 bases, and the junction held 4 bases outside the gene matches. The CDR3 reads CASKKAGEETQYF. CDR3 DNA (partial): TGTGCCAGCAAAAAAGCGGGGGAAGAGACC.

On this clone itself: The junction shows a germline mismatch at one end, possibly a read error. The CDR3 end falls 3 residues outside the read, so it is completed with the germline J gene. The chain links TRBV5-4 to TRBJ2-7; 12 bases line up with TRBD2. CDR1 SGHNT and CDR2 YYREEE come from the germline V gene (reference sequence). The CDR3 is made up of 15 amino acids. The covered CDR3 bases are TGTGCTAGCAGCCCCGGGACTAGCGGGTATTACGAG. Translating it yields CASSPGTSGYYE. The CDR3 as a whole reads CASSPGTSGYYEQYF.

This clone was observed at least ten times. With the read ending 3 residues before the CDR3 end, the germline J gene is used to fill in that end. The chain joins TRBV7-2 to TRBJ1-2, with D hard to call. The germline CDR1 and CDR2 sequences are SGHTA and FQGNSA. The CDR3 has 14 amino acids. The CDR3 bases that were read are TGTGCCAGCAGCTTAGGAACAGCGGGGATGGGC. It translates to CASSLGTAGMG. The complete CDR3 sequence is CASSLGTAGMGYTF.

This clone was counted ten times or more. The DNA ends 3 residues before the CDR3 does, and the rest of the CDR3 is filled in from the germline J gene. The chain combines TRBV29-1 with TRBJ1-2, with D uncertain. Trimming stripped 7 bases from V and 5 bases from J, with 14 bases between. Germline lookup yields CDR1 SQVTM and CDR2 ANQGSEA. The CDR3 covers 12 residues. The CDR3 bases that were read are TGCAGCGGCGGGTCCTCGAGATATGGC. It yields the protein CSGGSSRYG. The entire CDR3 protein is CSGGSSRYGYTF.

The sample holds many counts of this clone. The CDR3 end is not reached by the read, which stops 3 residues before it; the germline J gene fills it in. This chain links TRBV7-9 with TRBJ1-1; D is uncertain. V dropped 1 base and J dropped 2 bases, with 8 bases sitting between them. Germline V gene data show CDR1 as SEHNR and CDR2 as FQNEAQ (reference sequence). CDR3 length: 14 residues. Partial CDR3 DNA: TGTGCCAGCAGCTTAGTATCAGGAAACACTGAA. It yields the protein CASSLVSGNTE. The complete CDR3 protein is CASSLVSGNTEAFF.

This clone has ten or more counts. Incomplete CDR3 DNA: TGTGCCAGCAGTGAACCCACGTGGCCAGATACG. Amino acid sequence: CASSEPTWPDT. The entire CDR3 is CASSEPTWPDTQYF. The chain has TRBV6-1 and TRBJ2-3; no clear D. The read stops 3 residues short of the end of the CDR3; the missing end is completed from the germline J gene. CDR1 MNHNS and CDR2 SASEGT come from the germline V gene. This CDR3 comprises 14 residues. The V end was cut by 2 bases, the J end by 4 bases, with 10 bases between.

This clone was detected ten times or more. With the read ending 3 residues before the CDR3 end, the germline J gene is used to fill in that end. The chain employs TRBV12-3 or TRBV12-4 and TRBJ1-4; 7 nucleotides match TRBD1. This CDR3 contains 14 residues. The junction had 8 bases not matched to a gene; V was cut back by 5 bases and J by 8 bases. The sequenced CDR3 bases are TGTGCCAGCAGTCCTTGGACAGGAGGCGAAAAA. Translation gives CASSPWTGGEK. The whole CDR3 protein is CASSPWTGGEKLFF.

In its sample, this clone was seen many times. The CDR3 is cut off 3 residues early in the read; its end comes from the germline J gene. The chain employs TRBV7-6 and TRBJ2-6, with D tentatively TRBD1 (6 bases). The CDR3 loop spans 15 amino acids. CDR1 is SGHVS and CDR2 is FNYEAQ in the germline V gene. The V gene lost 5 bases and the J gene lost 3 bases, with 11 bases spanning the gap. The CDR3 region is CASSQGHGGANVLTF. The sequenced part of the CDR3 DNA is TGTGCCAGCAGCCAGGGACACGGTGGGGCCAACGTC.

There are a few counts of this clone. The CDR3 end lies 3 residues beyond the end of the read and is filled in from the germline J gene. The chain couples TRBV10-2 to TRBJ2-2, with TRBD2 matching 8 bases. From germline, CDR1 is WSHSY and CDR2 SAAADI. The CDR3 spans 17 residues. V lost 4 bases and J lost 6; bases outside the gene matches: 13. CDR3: CASSGASGAGVPGELFF. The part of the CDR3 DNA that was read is TGCGCCAGCAGTGGGGCCTCGGGAGCGGGGGTTCCCGGGGAG.

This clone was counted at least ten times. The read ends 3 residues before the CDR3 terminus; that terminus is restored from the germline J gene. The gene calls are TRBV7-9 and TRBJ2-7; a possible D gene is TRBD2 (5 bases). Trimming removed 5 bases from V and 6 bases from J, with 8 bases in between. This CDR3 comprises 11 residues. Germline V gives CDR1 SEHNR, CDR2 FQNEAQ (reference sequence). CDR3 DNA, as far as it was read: TGTGCCAGCAGCCCGGGGATCGAG. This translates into CASSPGIE. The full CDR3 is CASSPGIEQYF.

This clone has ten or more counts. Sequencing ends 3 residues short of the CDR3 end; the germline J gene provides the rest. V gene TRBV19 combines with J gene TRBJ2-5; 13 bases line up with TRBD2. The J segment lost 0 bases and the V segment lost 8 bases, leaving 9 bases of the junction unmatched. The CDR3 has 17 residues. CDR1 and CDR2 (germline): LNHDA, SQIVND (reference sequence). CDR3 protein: CASRSGLAGSHQETQYF. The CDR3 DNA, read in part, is TGTGCCAGTCGATCGGGACTAGCGGGGTCACACCAAGAGACC. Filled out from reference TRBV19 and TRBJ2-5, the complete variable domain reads DGGITQSPKYLFRKEGQNVTLSCEQNLNHDAMYWYRQDPGQGLRLIYYSQIVNDFQKGDIAEGYSVSREKKESFPLTVTSAQKNPTAFYLCASRSGLAGSHQETQYFGPGTRLLVL.

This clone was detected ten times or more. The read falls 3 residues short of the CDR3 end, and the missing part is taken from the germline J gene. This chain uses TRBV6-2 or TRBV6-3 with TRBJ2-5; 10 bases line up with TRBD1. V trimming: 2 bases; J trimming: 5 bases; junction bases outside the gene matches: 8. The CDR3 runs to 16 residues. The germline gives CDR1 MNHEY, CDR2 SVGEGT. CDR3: CASSYPRDRGRETQYF. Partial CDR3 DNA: TGTGCCAGCAGTTACCCTCGGGACAGGGGAAGGGAGACC.

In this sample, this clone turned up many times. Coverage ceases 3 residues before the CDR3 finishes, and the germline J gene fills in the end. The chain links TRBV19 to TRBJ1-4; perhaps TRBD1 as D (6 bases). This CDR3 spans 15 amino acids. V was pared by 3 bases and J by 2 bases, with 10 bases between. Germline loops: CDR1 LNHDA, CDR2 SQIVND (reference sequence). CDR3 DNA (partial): TGTGCCAGTAGTATCCCTACAGGGACTAATGAAAAA. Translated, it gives CASSIPTGTNEK. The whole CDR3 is CASSIPTGTNEKLFF.

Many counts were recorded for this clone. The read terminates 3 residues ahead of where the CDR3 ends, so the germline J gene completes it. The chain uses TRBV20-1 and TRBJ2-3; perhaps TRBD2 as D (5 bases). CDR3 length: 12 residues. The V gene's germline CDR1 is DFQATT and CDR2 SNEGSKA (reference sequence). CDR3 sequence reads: CSARGGQETQYF. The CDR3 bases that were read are TGCAGTGCTAGAGGAGGGCAGGAGACG.

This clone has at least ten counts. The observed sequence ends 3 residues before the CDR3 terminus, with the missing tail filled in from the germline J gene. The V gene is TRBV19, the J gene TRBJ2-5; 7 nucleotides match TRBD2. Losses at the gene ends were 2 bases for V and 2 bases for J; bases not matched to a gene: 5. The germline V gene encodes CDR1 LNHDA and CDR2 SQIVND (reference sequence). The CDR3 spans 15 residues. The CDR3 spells CASSIQAGVQETQYF. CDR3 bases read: TGTGCCAGTAGTATACAGGCGGGAGTACAAGAGACC. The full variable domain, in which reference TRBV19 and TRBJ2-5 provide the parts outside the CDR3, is DGGITQSPKYLFRKEGQNVTLSCEQNLNHDAMYWYRQDPGQGLRLIYYSQIVNDFQKGDIAEGYSVSREKKESFPLTVTSAQKNPTAFYLCASSIQAGVQETQYFGPGTRLLVL.

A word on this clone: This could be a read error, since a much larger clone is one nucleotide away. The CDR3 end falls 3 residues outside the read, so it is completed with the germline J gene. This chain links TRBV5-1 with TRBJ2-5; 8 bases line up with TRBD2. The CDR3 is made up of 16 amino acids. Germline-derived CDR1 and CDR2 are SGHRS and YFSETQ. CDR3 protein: CASSRSPGGRTDTQYF. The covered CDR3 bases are TGCGCCAGCAGCCGGTCCCCGGGGGGGAGGACAGATACC.